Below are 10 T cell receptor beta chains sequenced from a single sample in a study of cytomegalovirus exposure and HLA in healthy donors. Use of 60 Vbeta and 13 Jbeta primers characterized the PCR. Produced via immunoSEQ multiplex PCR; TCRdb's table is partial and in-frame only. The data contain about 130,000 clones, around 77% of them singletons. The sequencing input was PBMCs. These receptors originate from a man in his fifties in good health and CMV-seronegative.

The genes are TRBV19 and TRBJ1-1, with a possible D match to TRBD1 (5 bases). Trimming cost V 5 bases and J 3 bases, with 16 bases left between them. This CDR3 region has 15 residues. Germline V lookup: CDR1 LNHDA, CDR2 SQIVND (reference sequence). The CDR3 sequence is CASSPTRGGDTEAFF. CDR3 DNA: TGTGCCAGTAGTCCTACCCGAGGAGGGGACACTGAAGCTTTCTTT. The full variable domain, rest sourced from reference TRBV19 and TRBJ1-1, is DGGITQSPKYLFRKEGQNVTLSCEQNLNHDAMYWYRQDPGQGLRLIYYSQIVNDFQKGDIAEGYSVSREKKESFPLTVTSAQKNPTAFYLCASSPTRGGDTEAFFGQGTRLTVV.

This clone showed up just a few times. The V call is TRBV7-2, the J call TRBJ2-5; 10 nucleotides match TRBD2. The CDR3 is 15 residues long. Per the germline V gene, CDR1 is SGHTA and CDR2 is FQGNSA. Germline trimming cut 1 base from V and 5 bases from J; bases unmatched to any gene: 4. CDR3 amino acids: CASSLGTSGFETQYF. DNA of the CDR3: TGTGCCAGCAGCTTAGGGACTAGCGGTTTTGAGACCCAGTACTTC.

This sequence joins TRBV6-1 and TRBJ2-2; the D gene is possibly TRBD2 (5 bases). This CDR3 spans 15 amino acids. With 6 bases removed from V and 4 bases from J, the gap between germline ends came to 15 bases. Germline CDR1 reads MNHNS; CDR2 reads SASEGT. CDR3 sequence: CASRGLATLTGELFF. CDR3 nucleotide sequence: TGTGCCAGCAGAGGACTTGCCACGCTCACCGGGGAGCTGTTTTTT.

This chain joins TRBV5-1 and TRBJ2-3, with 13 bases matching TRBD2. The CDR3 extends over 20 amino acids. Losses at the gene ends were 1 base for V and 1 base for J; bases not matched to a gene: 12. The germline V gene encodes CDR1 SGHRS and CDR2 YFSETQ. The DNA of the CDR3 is TGCGCCAGCAGCTTGACTAGCGGGAGGGCCCTCCTAAAGGGCACAGATACGCAGTATTTT. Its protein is CASSLTSGRALLKGTDTQYF.

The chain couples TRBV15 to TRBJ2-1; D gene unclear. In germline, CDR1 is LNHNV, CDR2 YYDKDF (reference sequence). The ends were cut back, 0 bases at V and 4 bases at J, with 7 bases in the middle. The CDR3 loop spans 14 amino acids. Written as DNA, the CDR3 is TGTGCCACCAGCAGAGATATAGATTACAATGAGCAGTTCTTC. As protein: CATSRDIDYNEQFF.

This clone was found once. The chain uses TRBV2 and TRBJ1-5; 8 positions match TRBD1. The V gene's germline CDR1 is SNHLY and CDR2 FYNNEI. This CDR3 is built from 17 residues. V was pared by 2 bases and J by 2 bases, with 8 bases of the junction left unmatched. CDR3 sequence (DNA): TGTGCCAGCAGTGAAAGAATGGGACAGGCGGGCAATCAGCCCCAGCATTTT. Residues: CASSERMGQAGNQPQHF.

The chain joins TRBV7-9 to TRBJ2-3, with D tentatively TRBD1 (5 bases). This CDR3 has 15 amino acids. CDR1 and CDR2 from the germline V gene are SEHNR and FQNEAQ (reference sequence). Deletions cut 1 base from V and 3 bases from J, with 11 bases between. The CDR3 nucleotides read TGTGCCAGCAGCTTAGAGCAGGGTTCGACAGATACGCAGTATTTT. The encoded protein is CASSLEQGSTDTQYF.

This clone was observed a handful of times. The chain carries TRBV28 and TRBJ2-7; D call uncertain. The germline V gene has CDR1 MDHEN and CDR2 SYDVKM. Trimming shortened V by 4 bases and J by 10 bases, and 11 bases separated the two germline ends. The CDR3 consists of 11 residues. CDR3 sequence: CASSSRNEQYF. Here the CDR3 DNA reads TGTGCCAGCAGTTCGAGAAATGAACAGTACTTC.

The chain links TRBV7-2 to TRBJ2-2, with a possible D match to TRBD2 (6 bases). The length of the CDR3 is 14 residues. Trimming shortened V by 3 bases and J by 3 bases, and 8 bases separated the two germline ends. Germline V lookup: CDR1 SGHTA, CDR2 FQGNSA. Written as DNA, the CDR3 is TGTGCCAGCAGCTTTACTAGCTACACCGGGGAGCTGTTTTTT. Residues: CASSFTSYTGELFF.

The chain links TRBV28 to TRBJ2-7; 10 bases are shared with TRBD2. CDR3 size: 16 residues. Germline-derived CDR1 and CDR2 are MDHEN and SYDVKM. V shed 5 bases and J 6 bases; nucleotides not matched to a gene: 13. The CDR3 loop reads CASSRRPSGRSIEQYF. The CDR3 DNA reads TGTGCCAGCAGTCGACGTCCTAGCGGGAGATCTATCGAGCAGTACTTC.